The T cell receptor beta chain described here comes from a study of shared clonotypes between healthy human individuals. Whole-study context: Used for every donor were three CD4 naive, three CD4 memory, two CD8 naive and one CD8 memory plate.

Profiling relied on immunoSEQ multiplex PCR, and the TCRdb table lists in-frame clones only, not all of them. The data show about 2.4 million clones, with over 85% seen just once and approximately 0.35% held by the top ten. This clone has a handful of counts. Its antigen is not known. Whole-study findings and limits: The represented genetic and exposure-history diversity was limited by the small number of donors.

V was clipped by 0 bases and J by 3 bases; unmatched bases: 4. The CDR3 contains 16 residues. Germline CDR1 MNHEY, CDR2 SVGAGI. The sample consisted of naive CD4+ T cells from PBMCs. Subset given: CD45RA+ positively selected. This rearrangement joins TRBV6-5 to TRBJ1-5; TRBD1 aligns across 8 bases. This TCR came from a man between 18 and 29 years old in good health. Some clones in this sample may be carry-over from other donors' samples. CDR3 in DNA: TGTGCCAGCAGTTACTCGAAGGACAGGGACAATCAGCCCCAGCATTTT. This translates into CASSYSKDRDNQPQHF.